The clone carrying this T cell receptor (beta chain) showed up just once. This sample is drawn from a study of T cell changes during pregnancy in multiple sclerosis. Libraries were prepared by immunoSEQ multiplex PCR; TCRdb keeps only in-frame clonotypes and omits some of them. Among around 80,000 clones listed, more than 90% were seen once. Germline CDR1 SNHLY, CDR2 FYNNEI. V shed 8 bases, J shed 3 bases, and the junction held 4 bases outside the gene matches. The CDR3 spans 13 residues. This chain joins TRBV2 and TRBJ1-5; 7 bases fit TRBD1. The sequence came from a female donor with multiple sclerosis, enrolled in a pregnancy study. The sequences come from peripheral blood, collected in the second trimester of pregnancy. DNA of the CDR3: TGTGCCAGCGGGACAGAGAACAATCAGCCCCAGCATTTT. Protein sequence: CASGTENNQPQHF.